This is a list of T cell receptor beta chains from one sample in a study of cytomegalovirus exposure and HLA in healthy donors. Sequencing used immunoSEQ multiplex PCR; TCRdb keeps in-frame clones, though not all of them. The data contain about 72,000 clones, more than 75% of them singletons. The sequenced sample was PBMCs. Receptors were obtained from a man aged 18 to 29 in good health and CMV-seronegative. The CDR3 runs from the conserved cysteine through the conserved F or W. The D gene is left open where the match is weak. Not every row has a clone size; where given, it reads once, few, many or a size class.

V gene	J gene	D gene	clone size	CDR3 DNA	CDR3 protein
TRBV28	TRBJ2-1	TRBD2	NA	TGTGCCAGCAGTTCTAATACAGCGGGGAGGAATGAGCAGTTCTTC	CASSSNTAGRNEQFF
TRBV4-3	TRBJ2-5	NA	NA	TGCGCCAGCAGCCCCCAGGACACTCACCAAGAGACCCAGTACTTC	CASSPQDTHQETQYF
TRBV10-3	TRBJ2-1	TRBD1	NA	TGTGCCATCAGTGCTGACAGGGGGGTCTACAATGAGCAGTTCTTC	CAISADRGVYNEQFF
TRBV18	TRBJ1-1	TRBD1	NA	TGTGCCAGCTCACTACGTCAGGGGGGCGACACTGAAGCTTTCTTT	CASSLRQGGDTEAFF
TRBV9	TRBJ2-5	TRBD1	once	TGTGCCAGCAGTGCCACAGGGGGGGAGACCCAGTACTTC	CASSATGGETQYF
TRBV7-9	TRBJ1-1	NA	NA	TGTGCCAGCAGCTTAACAACAGGTATTGCTGAAGCTTTCTTT	CASSLTTGIAEAFF
TRBV6-4	TRBJ2-2	TRBD2	NA	TGTGCCAGCAGTGACCCCACCTGCCCTCGGGGGGTCTCCGGGGAGCTGTTTTTT	CASSDPTCPRGVSGELFF
TRBV6-5	TRBJ2-7	TRBD1	NA	TGTGCCAGCGCCCTCGGGACAGGGGCCTACGAGCAGTACTTC	CASALGTGAYEQYF
TRBV4-3	TRBJ2-7	NA	NA	TGCGCCAGCAGCCAAGATTTGCCGAGCTCGACCACGGGGTACGAGCAGTACTTC	CASSQDLPSSTTGYEQYF
TRBV27	TRBJ1-2	TRBD1	NA	TGTGCCAGCAGTCACAGGGGGCAAGACTATGGCTACACCTTC	CASSHRGQDYGYTF
TRBV6-6	TRBJ2-3	NA	once	TGTGCCAGCAGTTTGGGGGCCTTCGGGGCGGATACGCAGTATTTT	CASSLGAFGADTQYF
TRBV7-8	TRBJ2-5	TRBD2	NA	TGTGCCAGCAGCTTAATAAGGGCGGGAGGAACCACTTTTGTGACCCAGTACTTC	CASSLIRAGGTTFVTQYF
TRBV7-2	TRBJ2-7	NA	NA	TGTGCCAGCAGCTTAGCGGGAGTGGGCGAGCAGTACTTC	CASSLAGVGEQYF
TRBV4-1	TRBJ1-5	NA	NA	TGCGCCAGCAGCCAAGAACCGGAGGAGGCTAGGCAGCCCCAGCATTTT	CASSQEPEEARQPQHF